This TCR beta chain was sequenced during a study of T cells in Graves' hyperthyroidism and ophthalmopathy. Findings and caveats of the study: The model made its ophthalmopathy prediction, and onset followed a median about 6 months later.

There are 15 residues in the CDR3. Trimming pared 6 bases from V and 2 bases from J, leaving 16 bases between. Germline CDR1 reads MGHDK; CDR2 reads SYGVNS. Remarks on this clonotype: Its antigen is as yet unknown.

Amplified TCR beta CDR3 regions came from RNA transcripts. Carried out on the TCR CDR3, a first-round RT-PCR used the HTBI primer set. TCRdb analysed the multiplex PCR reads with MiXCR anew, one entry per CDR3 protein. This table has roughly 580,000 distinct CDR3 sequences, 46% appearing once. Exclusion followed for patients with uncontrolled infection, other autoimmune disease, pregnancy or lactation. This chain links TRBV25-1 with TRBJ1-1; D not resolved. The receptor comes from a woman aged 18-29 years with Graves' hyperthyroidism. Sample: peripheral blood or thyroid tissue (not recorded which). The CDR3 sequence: CASSQDTAGNTEAFF. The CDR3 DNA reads TGTGCCAGCAGCCAAGATACAGCGGGAAACACTGAAGCTTTCTTT.